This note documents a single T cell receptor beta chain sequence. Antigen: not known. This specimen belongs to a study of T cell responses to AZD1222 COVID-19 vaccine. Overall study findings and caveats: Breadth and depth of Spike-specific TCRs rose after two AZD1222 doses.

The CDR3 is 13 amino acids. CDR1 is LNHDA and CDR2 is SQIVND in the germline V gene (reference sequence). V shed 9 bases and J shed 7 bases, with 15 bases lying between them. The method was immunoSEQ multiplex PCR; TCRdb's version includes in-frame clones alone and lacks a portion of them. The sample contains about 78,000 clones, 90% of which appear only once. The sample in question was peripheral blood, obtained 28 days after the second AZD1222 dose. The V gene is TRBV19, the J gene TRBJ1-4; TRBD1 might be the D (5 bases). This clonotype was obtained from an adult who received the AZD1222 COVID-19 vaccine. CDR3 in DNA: TGTGCCAGCTCGGGGGGAGTGGCTGAAAAACTGTTTTTT. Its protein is CASSGGVAEKLFF.